The T cell receptor (beta chain) described here comes from a study of blood T cell repertoires in COVID-19 (dated by TCRdb to about 2020). Notes on the research overall: Collaborator samples came from the United States, Italy and Spain and covered acute and convalescent phases of COVID-19. The material from the prospective study consisted of cDNA or gDNA derived from T cells, B-cell-depleted T cells, or PBMCs. Deeply sampled blood TCRbeta repertoires from subjects exposed to, actively infected with, or recovered from COVID-19 were included in the dataset. The repertoires were released in a freely available public database meant as a resource for research on the immune response to SARS-CoV-2. Samples were obtained from the ongoing ImmuneRACE study (first 160 participants) and from 1,254 subjects provided by 6 global collaborators. Nearly every sample came with metadata listing a de-identified subject ID, COVID-19 status, age in years and sex. Where available, HLA class I and class II types were obtained from metadata supplied by the sample provider rather than from assay-based typing.

The immunoSEQ Assay, a bias-controlled multiplex PCR, was used to amplify TCRbeta CDR3 regions from genomic DNA. On the authors' methods: The number of nucleated cells in each sample was estimated from the amplification of reference gene primers within the assay. To quantify the absolute abundance of each unique TCRbeta CDR3 rearrangement, sequence reads were collapsed and filtered. For each sample, productive Simpson clonality was calculated as the square root of Simpson's diversity index across productive rearrangements. As stored in TCRdb, this immuneACCESS dataset retains in-frame rearrangements with V and J assigned. A fraction of the clones does not appear; measured against another copy, unresolved V genes explain less than half of the discrepancy, and the remainder lacks a known reason. That table is the source of V, J and clone size, and D and trimming were worked out from the DNA. Present in this sample are about 190,000 clones, 87% of which were seen just once. Roughly 0.85% of the sample rests with the top ten.

A note on this clone: Its specific antigen is unknown. No base quality information exists; no much larger clone differs at one position.

Samples from volunteer blood donors who had recovered from COVID-19 were contributed by a second Seattle source. Each collaborating institution followed its own protocols to collect whole blood in K2EDTA tubes. For TCRbeta analysis, collaborators shipped samples in one of three forms: frozen whole blood, isolated PBMCs, or DNA extracted from either of those sample types. The CDR3 holds 15 amino acids from the cysteine to the phenylalanine. CDR3 DNA is the only sequence kept; it has 45 bases, read in frame from the first base. Relative to germline, V is missing 5 bases and J is missing 4 bases, with 4 bases of the junction outside any gene match. The germline V gene encodes CDR1 MNHEY and CDR2 SMNVEV (reference sequence). The paper's findings and limits, for the study overall: The amount of clinical and demographic metadata varied by source and participant and was provided uncurated.

This receptor chain uses TRBV27 and TRBJ2-3; TRBD1 aligns with 12 central bases. The sample consisted of peripheral blood. The source of this sequence is a woman aged 18-35 years who had recovered from COVID-19. The CDR3 reads as follows: CASSPGTGGADTQYF. The sequence in DNA is TGTGCCAGCAGTCCCGGGACAGGGGGCGCAGATACGCAGTATTTT.